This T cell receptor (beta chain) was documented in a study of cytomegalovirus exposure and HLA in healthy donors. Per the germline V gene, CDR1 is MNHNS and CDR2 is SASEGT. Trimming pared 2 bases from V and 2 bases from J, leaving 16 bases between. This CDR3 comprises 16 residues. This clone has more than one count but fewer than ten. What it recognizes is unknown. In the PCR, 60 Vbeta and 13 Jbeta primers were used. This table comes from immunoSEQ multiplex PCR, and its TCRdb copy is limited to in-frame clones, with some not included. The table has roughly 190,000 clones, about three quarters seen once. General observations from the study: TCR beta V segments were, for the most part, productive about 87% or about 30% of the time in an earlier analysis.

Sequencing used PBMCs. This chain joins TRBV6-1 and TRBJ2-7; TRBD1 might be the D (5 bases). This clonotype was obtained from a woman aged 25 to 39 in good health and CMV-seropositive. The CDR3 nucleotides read TGTGCCAGCAGTGAAATGGGTGCGACAGAGGCCTACGAGCAGTACTTC. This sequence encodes CASSEMGATEAYEQYF.